This T cell receptor beta chain was identified in a study of PD-1 blockade in classical Hodgkin lymphoma. Each patient's relapse followed autologous stem cell transplantation, and brentuximab vedotin exposure varied. The CDR3 runs 16 residues. Germline CDR1 LNHDA, CDR2 SQIVND (reference sequence). The V end lost 8 bases, the J end lost 3 bases, and 22 bases lay between the germline ends. TCRdb keeps only in-frame clones here, not all; method: immunoSEQ multiplex PCR. The data show fewer than 110,000 clones, more than 85% seen once. The chain links TRBV19 to TRBJ1-2; perhaps TRBD1 as D (5 bases). This receptor was obtained from a human donor with classical Hodgkin lymphoma. The sample consisted of peripheral blood mononuclear cells (PBMCs), taken before the second cycle of nivolumab. In nucleotides, the CDR3 is TGTGCCAGTGTCGATCGGACGGAGAGGGGCTACTATGGCTACACCTTC. Translated, it gives CASVDRTERGYYGYTF.